Listed here are 21 T cell receptor beta chains from one sample, sequenced in a study of CD8 T cells in Susac syndrome. Random hexamers were used to reverse transcribe an amount of roughly 0.5 to 1 ug RNA. Using its own MiXCR run on the immunoSEQ multiplex PCR reads, TCRdb lists one record per CDR3 protein. The repertoire holds approximately 120,000 distinct CDR3 sequences, with about 90% as singletons. The sequencing input was CD8+ T cells from PBMCs. These receptor sequences come from a human donor with multiple sclerosis.

This clonotype has only one observation. The CDR3 DNA sequence: TGCGCCAGCGCTGAAAGGGCCGACTCTGGAAACACCATATATTTT. Translation: CASAERADSGNTIYF. The chain uses TRBV5-1 and TRBJ1-3; unclear D gene. V dropped 7 bases and J dropped 0 bases, with 14 bases sitting between them. This CDR3 is built from 15 residues. The V gene's germline CDR1 is SGHRS and CDR2 YFSETQ.

The CDR3 region has the DNA TGCGCCAGCAGCCAAGTGGAGGGGATAGATGAAAAACTGTTTTTT. Translated, it gives CASSQVEGIDEKLFF. The chain joins TRBV4-1 to TRBJ1-4, with a tentative D call TRBD1 (5 bases). V lost 1 base to trimming and J lost 6 bases, with 12 bases between them. There are 15 residues in the CDR3. Germline V lookup: CDR1 MGHRA, CDR2 YSYEKL.

A few counts support this clonotype. This chain uses TRBV7-6 with TRBJ2-1; D uncertain. The V gene lost 4 bases and the J gene lost 7 bases, with 5 bases spanning the gap. This CDR3 has 11 amino acids. Looked up from germline, CDR1 is SGHVS and CDR2 is FNYEAQ. CDR3 DNA: TGTGCCAGCAGCTCGATGAATGAGCAGTTCTTC. Translated: CASSSMNEQFF.

CDR3 in amino acids: CASRDSRFEVNEKLFF. DNA for the CDR3: TGTGCCAGCAGGGACAGCCGATTCGAGGTTAATGAAAAACTGTTTTTT. The rearrangement links TRBV12-3 or TRBV12-4 to TRBJ1-4, with a possible D match to TRBD1 (6 bases). V was clipped by 6 bases and J by 4 bases, with 18 bases between them. The CDR3 extends over 16 amino acids.

J is TRBJ1-5 and V is TRBV19; D gene ambiguous. The V end was cut by 0 bases, the J end by 9 bases, with 9 bases between. Germline assignment: CDR1 LNHDA and CDR2 SQIVND (reference sequence). This CDR3 region has 13 residues. The CDR3 here is CASSIDVFWPQHF. The DNA for the CDR3 is TGTGCCAGTAGTATAGATGTCTTCTGGCCCCAGCATTTT.

V is TRBV29-1 and J is TRBJ1-2; D is undetermined. V was trimmed by 0 bases and J by 5 bases, leaving 13 bases between them. Germline V gene data show CDR1 as SQVTM and CDR2 as ANQGSEA. The CDR3 is 14 amino acids. The CDR3 is CSVEDSEGIYGYTF. DNA of the CDR3: TGCAGCGTTGAAGATAGCGAAGGAATTTATGGCTACACCTTC.

This clonotype was seen a single time. This chain links TRBV24-1 with TRBJ2-1; 7 nucleotides agree with TRBD1. J gave up 9 bases and V 2 bases, and 9 bases lay outside the gene matches. Looked up from germline, CDR1 is KGHDR and CDR2 is SFDVKD. This CDR3 contains 15 residues. The CDR3 sequence is CATSDSDSTGFEQFF. In DNA form, the CDR3 reads TGTGCCACCAGTGATTCAGACTCGACAGGGTTTGAGCAGTTCTTC.

This chain joins TRBV4-3 and TRBJ1-1; tentatively, D is TRBD1 (5 bases). The CDR3 is 16 amino acids. V lost 4 bases, J lost 3 bases, and 18 bases lay in between. Germline-derived CDR1 and CDR2 are LGHNA and YSLEER. DNA for the CDR3: TGCGCCAGCAGCCGACTCTTGGGGGGAGAGGACACTGAAGCTTTCTTT. It specifies CASSRLLGGEDTEAFF.

The rearrangement joins TRBV24-1 to TRBJ1-2; D ambiguous. The CDR3 is 12 residues long. Trimming stripped 1 base from V and 8 bases from J, with 7 bases between. CDR1 is KGHDR, CDR2 SFDVKD, per germline. The CDR3 loop is CATSDFRGGYTF. The CDR3, as DNA: TGTGCCACCAGTGATTTCCGGGGAGGCTACACCTTC.

This clonotype has just a few counts. J is TRBJ2-7 and V is TRBV19; TRBD1 aligns across 7 bases. After removal of 6 bases from V and 6 bases from J, the junction contained 11 bases not matched to a gene. The germline V gene encodes CDR1 LNHDA and CDR2 SQIVND (reference sequence). The CDR3 length is 14 residues. The CDR3 loop reads CASSGPTGIGEQYF. The CDR3 nucleotides read TGTGCCAGTAGCGGACCGACAGGGATCGGCGAGCAGTACTTC.

The gene calls are TRBV6-1 and TRBJ2-5; D gene uncertain. CDR1 MNHNS and CDR2 SASEGT come from the germline V gene. V was trimmed by 8 bases and J by 2 bases, leaving 12 bases between them. The CDR3 covers 13 residues. The DNA of the CDR3 is TGTGCCAGCGGTAAGACGGAGCAAGAGACCCAGTACTTC. Translated, it gives CASGKTEQETQYF.

The chain carries TRBV6-2 or TRBV6-3 and TRBJ2-7; no firm D call. Trimming pared 1 base from V and 2 bases from J, leaving 12 bases between. Germline V gives CDR1 MNHEY, CDR2 SVGEGT. The CDR3 has 15 residues. In nucleotides, the CDR3 is TGTGCCAGCAGTTACTGGGTAGCAGAGCCCTACGAGCAGTACTTC. It codes for CASSYWVAEPYEQYF.

The V and J genes are TRBV6-2 or TRBV6-3 and TRBJ2-2; D call uncertain. Trimming took 8 bases from V and 6 from J, leaving 13 bases between them. This CDR3 comprises 13 residues. From germline, CDR1 is MNHEY and CDR2 SVGEGT. Here the CDR3 DNA reads TGTGCCAGCGCGCCTCACGCCGCCGGGGAGCTGTTTTTT. This codes for CASAPHAAGELFF.

V usage is TRBV29-1 and J usage is TRBJ2-1, with no clear D. Trimming shortened V by 4 bases and J by 6 bases, and 10 bases separated the two germline ends. The CDR3 totals 12 residues. Germline V gene data show CDR1 as SQVTM and CDR2 as ANQGSEA. CDR3: CSVVDSGNEQFF. For the CDR3, the DNA is TGCAGCGTTGTAGACTCCGGCAATGAGCAGTTCTTC.

This clonotype was counted between two and nine times. The V and J genes are TRBV28 and TRBJ1-1; D is uncertain. Germline CDR1 is MDHEN and CDR2 is SYDVKM. V dropped 3 bases and J dropped 3 bases, with 8 bases sitting between them. This CDR3 is 13 amino acids long. The CDR3 DNA reads TGTGCCAGCAGTTTGACGTGGGACACTGAAGCTTTCTTT. Its protein product is CASSLTWDTEAFF. Combining the CDR3 with reference TRBV28 and TRBJ1-1 gives the whole variable domain DVKVTQSSRYLVKRTGEKVFLECVQDMDHENMFWYRQDPGLGLRLIYFSYDVKMKEKGDIPEGYSVSREKKERFSLILESASTNQTSMYLCASSLTWDTEAFFGQGTRLTVV.

The chain links TRBV4-1 to TRBJ2-7; TRBD2 aligns across 7 bases. The CDR3 loop spans 15 amino acids. Trimming at V came to 2 bases and at J to 3 bases, leaving 7 bases not matched to a gene. Germline V gene lookup returns CDR1 MGHRA and CDR2 YSYEKL. CDR3 in amino acids: CASSQSSGVDYEQYF. In nucleotides, the CDR3 is TGCGCCAGCAGCCAATCTAGCGGAGTTGACTACGAGCAGTACTTC.

This chain uses TRBV27 with TRBJ1-1; 8 nucleotides agree with TRBD1. With V trimmed by 1 base and J by 4 bases, 2 bases remained unmatched. The CDR3 runs 14 residues. Germline CDR1 and CDR2: MNHEY and SMNVEV (reference sequence). CDR3 region: CASSLLQGGTEAFF. The CDR3 DNA sequence: TGTGCCAGCAGTTTATTACAGGGGGGCACTGAAGCTTTCTTT.

The chain has TRBV5-4 and TRBJ2-1; TRBD1 matches 7 bases. The CDR3 covers 14 residues. The V segment lost 4 bases and the J segment 3 bases; nucleotides outside the gene matches: 4. CDR1 is SGHNT, CDR2 YYREEE, per germline (reference sequence). The DNA of the CDR3 is TGTGCCAGCAGCCGGGACAGAGACTACAATGAGCAGTTCTTC. It translates to CASSRDRDYNEQFF. Drawing the rest from reference TRBV5-4 and TRBJ2-1, the complete variable domain is ETGVTQSPTHLIKTRGQQVTLRCSSQSGHNTVSWYQQALGQGPQFIFQYYREEENGRGNFPPRFSGLQFPNYSSELNVNALELDDSALYLCASSRDRDYNEQFFGPGTRLTVL.

The V gene is TRBV29-1, the J gene TRBJ2-2; TRBD1 agrees at 7 bases. The CDR3 extends over 13 amino acids. Germline CDR1 is SQVTM and CDR2 is ANQGSEA. V dropped 4 bases and J dropped 5; count of bases not matched to a gene: 4. The CDR3 here is CSVVPTGTGELFF. CDR3 in DNA: TGCAGCGTTGTCCCGACAGGGACCGGGGAGCTGTTTTTT.

The chain recombines TRBV9 with TRBJ2-4, with D unresolved. Per the germline V gene, CDR1 is SGDLS and CDR2 is YYNGEE. The CDR3 is 16 residues long. Trimming shortened V by 3 bases and J by 8 bases, and 21 bases separated the two germline ends. CDR3 sequence: CASSGAPAEVWDIQYF. CDR3 DNA sequence: TGTGCCAGCAGCGGAGCCCCGGCGGAAGTATGGGACATTCAGTACTTC.

The V gene is TRBV24-1, the J gene TRBJ2-1; possibly TRBD2 for D (5 bases). The CDR3 is 13 residues long. The ends were cut back, 2 bases at V and 7 bases at J, with 8 bases in the middle. Germline CDR1 KGHDR, CDR2 SFDVKD. This CDR3 is CATSDSRGNEQFF. Written as DNA, the CDR3 is TGTGCCACCAGTGATTCCCGCGGGAATGAGCAGTTCTTC.